The 20 T cell receptor beta chains presented below share a single source sample, sequenced in a study of cytomegalovirus exposure and HLA in healthy donors. PCR employed 60 Vbeta and 13 Jbeta primers. TCRdb keeps only in-frame clones here, not all; method: immunoSEQ multiplex PCR. The sample totals over 30,000 clones. Sequencing was carried out using PBMCs. These receptors originate from a man aged 35-49 years in good health and CMV-seronegative.

The chain joins TRBV18 to TRBJ1-5; 8 bases match TRBD1. The CDR3 is 15 amino acids. Per germline, CDR1 KGHSH and CDR2 LQKENI. The V gene end was trimmed by 3 bases and the J gene end by 4 bases; junction bases not matched to a gene: 5. The CDR3 here is CASSPDRGGNQPQHF. CDR3 coding DNA: TGTGCCAGCTCACCCGACAGGGGTGGGAATCAGCCCCAGCATTTT.

The chain is built from TRBV29-1 and TRBJ1-2, with 9 bases matching TRBD1. J gave up 4 bases and V 4 bases, and 1 base lay outside the gene matches. This CDR3 has 12 amino acids. CDR1 is SQVTM and CDR2 is ANQGSEA in the germline V gene. The CDR3 here is CSVVDRGYGYTF. DNA of the CDR3: TGCAGCGTTGTGGACAGGGGCTATGGCTACACCTTC.

The DNA of the CDR3 is TGTGCCACCAGCAGAGGTGGGGGGGGGAGCTCTGGAAACACCATATATTTT. Translated: CATSRGGGGSSGNTIYF. The chain is built from TRBV15 and TRBJ1-3, with D possibly TRBD1 on 5 matching bases. The CDR3 spans 17 residues. Trimming cost V 1 base and J 0 bases, with 13 bases left between them. CDR1 LNHNV and CDR2 YYDKDF come from the germline V gene (reference sequence). Combining the CDR3 with reference TRBV15 and TRBJ1-3 gives the whole variable domain DAMVIQNPRYQVTQFGKPVTLSCSQTLNHNVMYWYQQKSSQAPKLLFHYYDKDFNNEADTPDNFQSRRPNTSFCFLDIRSPGLGDTAMYLCATSRGGGGSSGNTIYFGEGSWLTVV.

The CDR3 protein is CASSRWGAYEQYF. CDR3 sequence (DNA): TGTGCCAGCAGTCGGTGGGGCGCCTACGAGCAGTACTTC. The rearrangement uses TRBV5-4 and TRBJ2-7, with D possibly being TRBD1 (5 bases). CDR3 length equals 13 residues. V gave up 5 bases and J gave up 2 bases, with 11 bases separating them. CDR1 is SGHNT and CDR2 is YYREEE in the germline V gene (reference sequence).

V and J are TRBV4-1 and TRBJ2-1, with D unclear. This CDR3 region has 14 residues. The V gene lost 4 bases and the J gene lost 4 bases, with 11 bases spanning the gap. Germline CDR1 is MGHRA and CDR2 is YSYEKL. The CDR3 loop is CASSPPGEYNEQFF. The CDR3 DNA follows: TGCGCCAGCAGCCCCCCTGGAGAGTACAATGAGCAGTTCTTC.

Turning to this clone: The sample carries other DNA sequences with the same CDR3. J is TRBJ1-4 and V is TRBV7-2, with D possibly being TRBD1 (5 bases). This CDR3 spans 15 amino acids. Trimming left V 5 bases short and J 7 bases short, with 17 bases between. The germline gives CDR1 SGHTA, CDR2 FQGNSA. This chain's CDR3 is CASSLVGGGTEKLFF. In DNA form, the CDR3 reads TGTGCCAGCAGCCTAGTGGGAGGAGGGACTGAAAAACTGTTTTTT.

The V gene is TRBV5-6, the J gene TRBJ1-1; weak D call: TRBD1 (5 bases). Trimming removed 5 bases from V and 1 base from J, with 15 bases in between. CDR3 length: 15 amino acids. Germline CDR1 is SGHDT and CDR2 is YYEEEE. CDR3 protein: CASSFVWGRNTEAFF. In DNA, the CDR3 is TGTGCCAGCAGTTTCGTCTGGGGCAGGAACACTGAAGCTTTCTTT.

The rearrangement uses TRBV5-1 and TRBJ2-5, with D hard to call. Germline lookup yields CDR1 SGHRS and CDR2 YFSETQ. With 0 bases removed from V and 1 base from J, the gap between germline ends came to 7 bases. This CDR3 contains 14 residues. The CDR3 sequence: CASSLETTQETQYF. CDR3 sequence (DNA): TGCGCCAGCAGCTTGGAAACTACCCAAGAGACCCAGTACTTC. The whole variable domain, filled in from reference TRBV5-1 and TRBJ2-5, reads KAGVTQTPRYLIKTRGQQVTLSCSPISGHRSVSWYQQTPGQGLQFLFEYFSETQRNKGNFPGRFSGRQFSNSRSEMNVSTLELGDSALYLCASSLETTQETQYFGPGTRLLVL.

J is TRBJ2-5 and V is TRBV5-4, with D perhaps matching TRBD2 (5 bases). Germline V gives CDR1 SGHNT, CDR2 YYREEE (reference sequence). Trimming pared 6 bases from V and 1 base from J, leaving 10 bases between. The CDR3 contains 13 residues. In DNA, the CDR3 is TGTGCCAGCACCGGGAAAGCCCAAGAGACCCAGTACTTC. Translating gives CASTGKAQETQYF.

V gene TRBV5-1 combines with J gene TRBJ2-5, with 9 bases that match TRBD1. Trimming removed 3 bases from V and 4 bases from J; junction bases left unmatched: 7. From germline, CDR1 is SGHRS and CDR2 YFSETQ. The CDR3 is 15 residues long. Written as DNA, the CDR3 is TGCGCCAGCAGCTCGGGACAGGGCTTTGTAGAGACCCAGTACTTC. This gives the protein CASSSGQGFVETQYF.

The rearrangement joins TRBV9 to TRBJ1-3; D is unresolved. Looked up from germline, CDR1 is SGDLS and CDR2 is YYNGEE. Trimming removed 4 bases from V and 2 bases from J, with 13 bases in between. The CDR3 covers 15 residues. Here the CDR3 DNA reads TGTGCCAGCAGCCCCCACCTTAAGCCTGGAAACACCATATATTTT. Translating gives CASSPHLKPGNTIYF.

This sequence joins TRBV30 and TRBJ2-7; the D gene is possibly TRBD2 (6 bases). Trimming pared 3 bases from V and 4 bases from J, leaving 19 bases between. Germline values: CDR1 GTSNPN, CDR2 SVGIG (reference sequence). The CDR3 runs to 15 residues. CDR3 nucleotides: TGTGCCTGGAGGGGATTAGCGGAGAGGGGATACGAGCAGTACTTC. It translates to CAWRGLAERGYEQYF.

The chain recombines TRBV10-3 with TRBJ1-2; tentative D call: TRBD1 (5 bases). V was shortened by 6 bases and J by 10 bases, with 15 bases between the two germline ends. The CDR3 totals 12 residues. The V gene's germline CDR1 is ENHRY and CDR2 SYGVKD. As DNA, the CDR3 is TGTGCCATCAGGGGATCGACAGAACCCTACACCTTC. Translated, it gives CAIRGSTEPYTF.

The chain is built from TRBV5-1 and TRBJ2-7; 9 bases agree with TRBD1. This CDR3 has 13 amino acids. Trimming at V came to 7 bases and at J to 5 bases, leaving 7 bases not matched to a gene. Germline V gene data show CDR1 as SGHRS and CDR2 as YFSETQ. In DNA form, the CDR3 reads TGCGCCAGCCGCCCGGGACAGGGACACGAGCAGTACTTC. This encodes CASRPGQGHEQYF.

The chain recombines TRBV19 with TRBJ1-4; weak D call: TRBD1 (6 bases). Germline loops: CDR1 LNHDA, CDR2 SQIVND (reference sequence). This CDR3 has 14 amino acids. Between the trimmed V and J ends, which lost 6 bases and 8 bases, there was a span of 16 bases. The CDR3 DNA sequence: TGTGCCAGTAGCGCACAGGGAGAAAGGGAAAAACTGTTTTTT. Translated: CASSAQGEREKLFF.

V and J are TRBV10-3 and TRBJ2-7, with 7 bases lining up with TRBD2. The trim removed 10 bases at V and 3 bases at J, leaving 3 bases unmatched. The CDR3 loop spans 11 amino acids. The germline CDR1 and CDR2 sequences are ENHRY and SYGVKD. CDR3 residues: CATGLDYEQYF. CDR3 nucleotide sequence: TGTGCCACTGGACTAGACTACGAGCAGTACTTC.

This chain joins TRBV4-1 and TRBJ2-2; D ambiguous. The ends were cut back, 1 base at V and 6 bases at J, with 6 bases in the middle. This CDR3 spans 13 amino acids. The germline V gene encodes CDR1 MGHRA and CDR2 YSYEKL. The CDR3 bases are TGCGCCAGCAGCCAAGTATCCTCCGGGGAGCTGTTTTTT. This sequence encodes CASSQVSSGELFF.

The chain links TRBV7-9 to TRBJ1-1, with D possibly TRBD1 on 5 matching bases. With 4 bases removed from V and 7 bases from J, the gap between germline ends came to 7 bases. The CDR3 consists of 11 residues. CDR1 SEHNR and CDR2 FQNEAQ come from the germline V gene (reference sequence). CDR3 nucleotides: TGTGCCAGCAGCTCACAGGTTGAAGCTTTCTTT. As protein: CASSSQVEAFF. Using reference TRBV7-9 and TRBJ1-1 for the parts outside the CDR3, the full variable domain is DTGVSQNPRHKITKRGQNVTFRCDPISEHNRLYWYRQTLGQGPEFLTYFQNEAQLEKSRLLSDRFSAERPKGSFSTLEIQRTEQGDSAMYLCASSSQVEAFFGQGTRLTVV.

The CDR3 DNA reads as TGTGCCAGCAGCCATGGACTAGCGGGAGGGCCCTGGAATCATGAGCAGTTCTTC. It is translated as CASSHGLAGGPWNHEQFF. V and J are TRBV13 and TRBJ2-1; 15 bases map to TRBD2. J was trimmed by 8 bases and V by 5 bases; bases with no gene match: 13. The CDR3 runs to 18 residues. The V gene's germline CDR1 is PRHDT and CDR2 FYEKMQ (reference sequence).

The J gene is TRBJ1-1, the V gene TRBV19; 9 nucleotides agree with TRBD1. The CDR3 is 13 amino acids. Germline trimming cut 8 bases from V and 1 base from J; bases unmatched to any gene: 2. Germline V gene sequence: CDR1 LNHDA, CDR2 SQIVND (reference sequence). The CDR3 DNA is TGTGCCAGTGTGGGACAGGGGAACACTGAAGCTTTCTTT. Translated, it gives CASVGQGNTEAFF. Together with reference TRBV19 and TRBJ1-1, the CDR3 gives the full variable domain: DGGITQSPKYLFRKEGQNVTLSCEQNLNHDAMYWYRQDPGQGLRLIYYSQIVNDFQKGDIAEGYSVSREKKESFPLTVTSAQKNPTAFYLCASVGQGNTEAFFGQGTRLTVV.